One and the same sample provided the 9 T cell receptor beta chains below, sequenced in a study of graft-versus-host responses after intestinal transplantation. No antigen has been assigned to these receptors. Clones were read by immunoSEQ multiplex PCR, and TCRdb kept only the in-frame ones, dropping some. The sample contains tens of thousands of clones, approximately 94% of which appear only once. Sample: unstimulated CD4+ T cells sorted from spleen or lymph node cells, taken before transplant. These TCRs come from a human donor who was the organ donor for an intestinal transplant.

The J gene is TRBJ2-1, the V gene TRBV7-9; D uncertain. In germline, CDR1 is SEHNR, CDR2 FQNEAQ (reference sequence). This CDR3 spans 15 amino acids. V dropped 1 base and J dropped 0 bases, with 7 bases sitting between them. The CDR3 reads CASSLVPGSYNEQFF. The CDR3 DNA reads as TGTGCCAGCAGCTTAGTGCCCGGCTCCTACAATGAGCAGTTCTTC.

The rearrangement joins TRBV9 to TRBJ1-1, with D uncertain. The V gene's germline CDR1 is SGDLS and CDR2 YYNGEE. The CDR3 is made up of 13 amino acids. The V end was cut by 4 bases, the J end by 0 bases, with 7 bases between. The CDR3 nucleotides read TGTGCCAGCAGCCCGAACTTGAACACTGAAGCTTTCTTT. Protein: CASSPNLNTEAFF.

The genes are TRBV7-3 and TRBJ2-3; D is uncertain. The CDR3 sequence is 12 residues long. Germline values: CDR1 SGHTA, CDR2 FQGTGA. Trimming left V 5 bases short and J 5 bases short, with 8 bases between. This chain's CDR3 is CASSPVGDTQYF. Here the CDR3 DNA reads TGTGCCAGCAGCCCAGTGGGAGATACGCAGTATTTT.

The CDR3 region is CASSYGRGDYGYTF. The CDR3 coding sequence is TGTGCCAGCAGTTACGGGAGGGGTGACTATGGCTACACCTTC. This rearrangement joins TRBV6-5 to TRBJ1-2, with D possibly being TRBD1 (5 bases). This CDR3 has 14 amino acids. From germline, CDR1 is MNHEY and CDR2 SVGAGI. V shed 2 bases and J shed 3 bases, with 10 bases lying between them.

This chain connects TRBV6-6 to TRBJ2-7; D possibly corresponds to TRBD1 (6 bases). V dropped 9 bases and J dropped 7 bases, with 22 bases sitting between them. CDR1 is MNHNY and CDR2 is SVGAGI in the germline V gene (reference sequence). This CDR3 is 14 amino acids long. CDR3 in DNA: TGTGCCAGTAGTCCGAGTGTACAGGGTGGGGAGCAGTACTTC. Amino acids: CASSPSVQGGEQYF.

This clone was seen only once. The chain recombines TRBV7-3 with TRBJ1-6; D remains ambiguous. Germline V gene data show CDR1 as SGHTA and CDR2 as FQGTGA. The CDR3 length is 15 residues. The V gene lost 1 base and the J gene lost 10 bases, with 14 bases spanning the gap. The CDR3 loop is CASSLIGAGSSPLHF. The CDR3 nucleotides read TGTGCCAGCAGCTTAATAGGAGCAGGTAGCTCACCCCTCCACTTT.

J is TRBJ2-2 and V is TRBV7-3, with TRBD2 identical over 8 bases. Germline V gene data show CDR1 as SGHTA and CDR2 as FQGTGA. With V trimmed by 4 bases and J by 8 bases, 12 bases remained unmatched. The CDR3 has 16 residues. CDR3 region: CASSSSSGPISGELFF. CDR3 nucleotides: TGTGCCAGCAGCTCATCTAGCGGGCCGATATCGGGGGAGCTGTTTTTT.

This clone was seen a single time. This sequence joins TRBV7-3 and TRBJ2-3; 8 bases are a match to TRBD2. Germline V gene data show CDR1 as SGHTA and CDR2 as FQGTGA. J gave up 0 bases and V 1 base, and 0 bases lay outside the gene matches. CDR3 length: 15 residues. In DNA form, the CDR3 reads TGTGCCAGCAGCTTAATAGCGGGGAGCACAGATACGCAGTATTTT. The encoded protein is CASSLIAGSTDTQYF.

This chain connects TRBV2 to TRBJ2-7, with 9 bases fitting TRBD1. In germline, CDR1 is SNHLY, CDR2 FYNNEI. With 5 bases clipped from V and 2 bases from J, the junction kept 7 bases outside the gene matches. The CDR3 loop spans 15 amino acids. The CDR3 DNA sequence: TGTGCCAGCAGTTCCGGACAGGGGCTCACCTACGAGCAGTACTTC. Amino acid sequence: CASSSGQGLTYEQYF. Variable domain in full (rest from reference TRBV2 and TRBJ2-7): EPEVTQTPSHQVTQMGQEVILRCVPISNHLYFYWYRQILGQKVEFLVSFYNNEISEKSEIFDDQFSVERPDGSNFTLKIRSTKLEDSAMYFCASSSGQGLTYEQYFGPGTRLTVT.